The 31 T cell receptor beta chains below come from one sample, sequenced in a study of T cells expressing NK-cell markers. TCRdb derives one entry per CDR3 protein from the 5' RACE reads, leaving out DNA. The table lists 500,000 to 600,000 distinct CDR3 sequences. The sample consisted of blood T cells: a sorted CD56 or NKG2C T cell subset, CD4+ or CD8+ T cells, or bulk PBMC T cells (not recorded which). The receptors originated from a man younger than 30 in good health.

The chain has TRBV5-1 and TRBJ2-1; TCRdb's assignment of TRBD2 cannot be checked, as there is no DNA. There are 14 residues in the CDR3. Germline V CDR1 and CDR2: SGHRS, YFSETQ. The CDR3 loop reads CASSSRLAGGPEFF. Full variable domain (outside the CDR3, taken from reference TRBV5-1 and TRBJ2-1): KAGVTQTPRYLIKTRGQQVTLSCSPISGHRSVSWYQQTPGQGLQFLFEYFSETQRNKGNFPGRFSGRQFSNSRSEMNVSTLELGDSALYLCASSSRLAGGPEFFGPGTRLTVL.

This chain uses TRBV19 with TRBJ2-7; TCRdb designates TRBD1, a call that cannot be tested without DNA. The length of the CDR3 is 13 residues. CDR1 and CDR2 (germline): LNHDA, SQIVND (reference sequence). The CDR3 here is CASRRTGHAEQYF.

V and J are TRBV7-2 and TRBJ2-1; TCRdb's D gene call, TRBD2, goes unchecked for lack of DNA. Germline CDR1 and CDR2: SGHTA and FQGNSA. The CDR3 is 14 amino acids. This CDR3 is CASSTSGSQGEQFF.

The chain joins TRBV4-1 to TRBJ2-3; TCRdb indicates TRBD2, and absent DNA this call remains unverified. Germline V gene data show CDR1 as MGHRA and CDR2 as YSYEKL. This CDR3 has 20 residues. The CDR3 region is CASSQGGPRASGQITDTQYF.

This sequence joins TRBV6-1 and TRBJ1-6; as DNA is missing, the TRBD1 call by TCRdb cannot be tested. This CDR3 contains 14 residues. Per germline, CDR1 MNHNS and CDR2 SASEGT. Here the CDR3 reads CASSEWVRDSPLHF.

CDR3 sequence: CASSPKFGQSSSTDTQYF. The rearrangement uses TRBV18 and TRBJ2-3. Germline assignment: CDR1 KGHSH and CDR2 LQKENI. The CDR3 totals 18 residues.

V and J are TRBV10-3 and TRBJ2-1. CDR3 size: 14 residues. Germline lookup yields CDR1 ENHRY and CDR2 SYGVKD. Here the CDR3 reads CAISEETSYNEQFF.

V usage is TRBV6-1 and J usage is TRBJ1-2; there is no DNA to check the TCRdb D call of TRBD1. Germline lookup yields CDR1 MNHNS and CDR2 SASEGT. This CDR3 has 12 residues. The CDR3 sequence is CASSEGGGIYTF.

The rearrangement uses TRBV10-3 and TRBJ2-1; without DNA, the TCRdb call of TRBD2 cannot be checked. The CDR3 contains 18 residues. CDR1 is ENHRY and CDR2 is SYGVKD in the germline V gene. The CDR3 sequence is CAISESLVAGDERSEQFF.

This chain joins TRBV3-1 and TRBJ2-1; TCRdb's assignment of TRBD1 cannot be checked, as there is no DNA. Germline CDR1 and CDR2: LGHDT and YNNKEL (reference sequence). CDR3 length: 14 amino acids. The CDR3 reads CASSQDHGGSEQFF.

The chain has TRBV5-1 and TRBJ2-7; without DNA, the TCRdb call of TRBD1 cannot be checked. The CDR3 runs to 14 residues. The germline CDR1 and CDR2 sequences are SGHRS and YFSETQ. CDR3 amino acids: CASSSGTGNNEQYF.

The V call is TRBV18, the J call TRBJ1-2. Germline V gene sequence: CDR1 KGHSH, CDR2 LQKENI. The CDR3 is made up of 14 amino acids. The CDR3: CASSPPVRGNGYTF.

The chain combines TRBV7-8 with TRBJ2-1; TCRdb indicates TRBD1, and absent DNA this call remains unverified. Germline V gene lookup returns CDR1 SGHVS and CDR2 FQNEAQ. The CDR3 sequence is 17 residues long. The CDR3 loop is CASSPARRDSLYNEQFF.

The chain links TRBV12-3 or TRBV12-4 to TRBJ1-6. The CDR3 consists of 15 residues. The CDR3 sequence is CASSYRGSYNSPLHF.

The CDR3 is CAISESAVQETQYF. The chain uses TRBV10-3 and TRBJ2-5. Germline-derived CDR1 and CDR2 are ENHRY and SYGVKD. The CDR3 is 14 amino acids.

V and J are TRBV6-1 and TRBJ2-3; the D gene TCRdb calls, TRBD2, cannot be checked with no DNA. The length of the CDR3 is 15 residues. The germline gives CDR1 MNHNS, CDR2 SASEGT. The CDR3 reads CASRPGTSGSYTQYF.

This chain's CDR3 is CAISREGQGETQYF. The chain employs TRBV10-3 and TRBJ2-5; the D gene TCRdb calls, TRBD1, cannot be checked with no DNA. Germline assignment: CDR1 ENHRY and CDR2 SYGVKD. This CDR3 comprises 14 residues.

The chain has TRBV20-1 and TRBJ2-1. The germline gives CDR1 DFQATT, CDR2 SNEGSKA (reference sequence). The CDR3 contains 12 residues. This chain's CDR3 is CSAREKGDEQFF.

CDR3 sequence reads: CSVDLQVTANYGYTF. The chain links TRBV29-1 to TRBJ1-2; without DNA, the TCRdb call of TRBD1 cannot be checked. From germline, CDR1 is SQVTM and CDR2 ANQGSEA. The CDR3 extends over 15 amino acids. Looking up the rest from reference TRBV29-1 and TRBJ1-2 gives the full variable domain: SAVISQKPSRDICQRGTSLTIQCQVDSQVTMMFWYRQQPGQSLTLIATANQGSEATYESGFVIDKFPISRPNLTFSTLTVSNMSPEDSSIYLCSVDLQVTANYGYTFGSGTRLTVV.

The chain has TRBV28 and TRBJ1-5; TCRdb gives TRBD1 as the D gene, but with no DNA this cannot be confirmed. This CDR3 has 14 amino acids. The germline CDR1 and CDR2 sequences are MDHEN and SYDVKM. CDR3 protein: CASRPGRLGQPQHF.

The chain has TRBV11-3 and TRBJ1-4; absent DNA, TCRdb's TRBD1 call cannot be checked. CDR1 is SGHNT and CDR2 is YENEEA in the germline V gene. The CDR3 extends over 16 amino acids. CDR3 amino acids: CASSLDPGQGSEKLFF.

This chain links TRBV19 with TRBJ2-3; the D call from TCRdb, TRBD1, cannot be confirmed without DNA. The CDR3 has 16 amino acids. Germline V CDR1 and CDR2: LNHDA, SQIVND (reference sequence). The CDR3 region is CASSIRETPPADTQYF.

The chain links TRBV2 to TRBJ2-7; the D call from TCRdb, TRBD1, cannot be confirmed without DNA. This CDR3 comprises 12 residues. Germline V CDR1 and CDR2: SNHLY, FYNNEI. This chain's CDR3 is CATLGPQAAQYF.

The CDR3 here is CASSFDVVGGRAQFF. V is TRBV12-3 or TRBV12-4 and J is TRBJ2-1; as DNA is missing, the TRBD2 call by TCRdb cannot be tested. The CDR3 runs to 15 residues.

This sequence joins TRBV2 and TRBJ1-2. Germline assignment: CDR1 SNHLY and CDR2 FYNNEI. CDR3 length: 13 residues. The chain's CDR3 is CASSEDRIYGYTF.

The V gene is TRBV5-1, the J gene TRBJ2-2; TCRdb proposes TRBD1, but this gene call is untestable without DNA. In germline, CDR1 is SGHRS, CDR2 YFSETQ. This CDR3 has 16 residues. The CDR3: CASSLRAGSDTGELFF.

The chain has TRBV28 and TRBJ1-1; the TRBD1 assignment by TCRdb is unverifiable without DNA. Germline CDR1 MDHEN, CDR2 SYDVKM. The CDR3 contains 13 residues. The CDR3 loop is CASGKGSGTEAFF.

The rearrangement uses TRBV4-3 and TRBJ2-7; the TRBD2 assignment by TCRdb is unverifiable without DNA. This CDR3 has 16 amino acids. The germline V gene encodes CDR1 LGHNA and CDR2 YSLEER. CDR3: CASSQVFGGGSYEQYF.

The chain carries TRBV5-4 and TRBJ2-5; TCRdb outputs TRBD1, but without DNA this stays unchecked. The CDR3 is 15 amino acids. CDR1 is SGHNT and CDR2 is YYREEE in the germline V gene (reference sequence). CDR3 residues: CASSVRGAASETQYF.

The V and J genes are TRBV4-3 and TRBJ2-1; TCRdb picks TRBD2, but there is no DNA to check that call. The germline gives CDR1 LGHNA, CDR2 YSLEER. The length of the CDR3 is 17 residues. The chain's CDR3 is CASSQYLAGGNYNEQFF.

J is TRBJ2-2 and V is TRBV20-1; checking the TCRdb D call of TRBD1 is not possible without DNA. The germline gives CDR1 DFQATT, CDR2 SNEGSKA (reference sequence). The CDR3 length is 16 residues. CDR3 loop: CSARAPGQGLTGELFF.